This T cell receptor beta chain was documented in a study of T cell clusters in autoimmune cytopenias. Study-level findings and limits: TRB repertoire shifts in secondary cytopenia and chronic lymphocytic leukemia mostly reflected lymphoma, not autoimmunity.

A word on this clonotype: What it recognizes is unknown.

CDR3 size: 14 residues. Germline V gene data show CDR1 as DFQATT and CDR2 as SNEGSKA (reference sequence). Each sample's input was approximately 270 ng genomic DNA, about 38,000 genome equivalents. TRB was amplified by touch-down multiplex PCR, primer pools A and B combined. TCRdb reprocessed the multiplex PCR reads and keeps a single row for each CDR3 protein, giving no DNA. The table lists approximately 11,000 distinct CDR3 sequences, with approximately 3.2% in the top ten. These records were also assigned to another study, of T cell repertoires in aging, cancer and after chemotherapy.

The gene calls are TRBV20-1 and TRBJ2-3. This clonotype was sampled from a human donor in good health. The sequencing sample was made of peripheral blood. The CDR3 region is CSADPENWHDTQYF.